A selection of T cell receptor beta chains follows, all from one sample in a study of CD8 T cells in ankylosing spondylitis. TCRdb re-analysed the 5' RACE reads in MiXCR, keeping a single row per CDR3 protein. This table has roughly 230,000 distinct CDR3 sequences, roughly 8.2% appearing once. The sequencing input was blood, either unsorted or a sorted T cell fraction (not recorded which). These receptors came from a female donor with ankylosing spondylitis or in good health (not recorded which). CDR3s include the opening cysteine and the closing phenylalanine or tryptophan. The D gene is left open where the match is weak. Where a row states a size, it is once, few, many or the class of an expanded clone; other rows omit it.

D gene	V gene	J gene	clone size	CDR3 DNA	CDR3 protein
TRBD2	TRBV15	TRBJ2-7	many	TGTGCCACCAGCAGACGAGGACTAGCGGGAGTGGACGAGCAGTACTTC	CATSRRGLAGVDEQYF
TRBD2	TRBV3-1	TRBJ2-5	many	TGTGCCAGCAGCCAAGATGCCGGTAGCGGGAGACCCCAGTACTTC	CASSQDAGSGRPQYF
.	TRBV6-2/TRBV6-3	TRBJ2-6	.	TGTGCCAGTTCGAGGCAGGGGATGACTGGGGCCAACGTCCTGACTTTC	CASSRQGMTGANVLTF
.	TRBV29-1	TRBJ2-3	many	TGCAGCGCCCGGGACACCACAGATACGCAGTATTTT	CSARDTTDTQYF
.	TRBV3-1	TRBJ2-5	many	TGTGCCAGCAGCCCTGGGCACAACTCCCAAGAGACCCAGTACTTC	CASSPGHNSQETQYF
.	TRBV11-2	TRBJ2-4	many	TGTGCCAGCAGCTTGAGCCGCCTCCAAGGGGCCAAAAACATTCAGTACTTC	CASSLSRLQGAKNIQYF
TRBD2	TRBV5-5	TRBJ2-1	many	TGTGCCAGCAGCCTAGGGACTAGCGGGGTCAATGAGCAGTTCTTC	CASSLGTSGVNEQFF
.	TRBV5-6	TRBJ2-1	many	TGTGCCAGCAGCTTAGGACCCGAGCAGTTCTTC	CASSLGPEQFF
.	TRBV7-2	TRBJ2-1	.	TGTGCCAGCAGCTCCAGATTGACGAACGCATTTGAGCAGTTCTTC	CASSSRLTNAFEQFF
TRBD1	TRBV4-2	TRBJ1-5	many	TGTGCCAGCAGTATACAGGGGGCAGGTCAGCCCCAGCATTTT	CASSIQGAGQPQHF
TRBD1	TRBV5-1	TRBJ1-1	many	TGCGCCAGCAGCTCTCAGGGGGTATCTGAAGCTTTCTTT	CASSSQGVSEAFF
.	TRBV20-1	TRBJ2-7	many	TGCAGTTATCAGGGGGGATACGAGCAGTACTTC	CSYQGGYEQYF
.	TRBV29-1	TRBJ2-3	many	TGCAGCGTTGCAGGGATAGATACGCAGTATTTT	CSVAGIDTQYF
.	TRBV7-2	TRBJ2-1	few	TGTGCCAGCATCCTTACACCCAGCTCCTACAATGAGCAGTTCTTC	CASILTPSSYNEQFF
.	TRBV11-2	TRBJ1-2	.	TGTGCCAGCAGCTTAATGGGTTCGGGCTATGGCTACACCTTC	CASSLMGSGYGYTF
.	TRBV5-1	TRBJ2-1	many	TGCGCCAGCAGCTTGGCCCCCACCCAGCTTGGTGAGCAGTTCTTC	CASSLAPTQLGEQFF
.	TRBV11-2	TRBJ2-1	.	TGTGCCAGCAGCTGGGGCGAGACCCCCAATGAGCAGTTCTTC	CASSWGETPNEQFF
.	TRBV14	TRBJ2-1	few	TGTGCCAGCAGCCAAGAAGAGTTCCGCTTAGGGGGGGGGTCCTACAATGAGCAGTTCTTC	CASSQEEFRLGGGSYNEQFF
.	TRBV20-1	TRBJ1-6	many	TGCAGTGCTAGCGGCCGAGGGAAGTCACCCCTCCACTTT	CSASGRGKSPLHF
TRBD1	TRBV20-1	TRBJ1-2	.	TGCAGTGCTAGAGATTCCAAGACAGGGCCCGCCTATGGCTACACCTTC	CSARDSKTGPAYGYTF
.	TRBV9	TRBJ2-3	many	TGTGCCAGCAGCGTAGCTGGTAGCGGCACAGATACGCAGTATTTT	CASSVAGSGTDTQYF
TRBD2	TRBV5-1	TRBJ2-7	many	TGCGCCAGCAGCTTGGCAAGCCTAGCGGGAGAAGAGCAGTACTTC	CASSLASLAGEEQYF
.	TRBV20-1	TRBJ2-7	many	TGCAGTGCCCAGAGGCCGGCCTACGAGCAGTACTTC	CSAQRPAYEQYF
.	TRBV15	TRBJ2-3	many	TGTGCCACCAGCAGGGACCCCCCGGGGGTAATGGATACGCAGTATTTT	CATSRDPPGVMDTQYF